This T cell receptor beta chain stems from a study of CD8+ T cells in alopecia areata. Overall study findings and caveats: In scalp and blood, many expanded lesional clones persisted during tofacitinib. Scalp clonality decreased significantly with tofacitinib, and so did expanded CD8+ clones among the top 100.

This clone has only a few counts. No antigen is known for it. The treatment here: oral pan-JAK inhibitor, 5-10 mg twice daily. TCR sequencing used cDNA made by reverse transcription of extracted RNA. TCRdb's copy holds only in-frame clones and misses some; the assay was immunoSEQ multiplex PCR. The table shows about 180,000 clones, with about 47% occurring only once. Germline CDR1 and CDR2: GTSNPN and SVGIG (reference sequence). V was trimmed by 2 bases and J by 5 bases, leaving 11 bases between them. This CDR3 spans 13 amino acids. The source material was CD8+ T cells sorted from blood, sampled between weeks 51 and 52, from a patient treated with tofacitinib. The TCR comes from a human donor with alopecia areata. The chain employs TRBV30 and TRBJ2-3; possible D gene TRBD1, 6 bases. CDR3 sequence (DNA): TGTGCCTGGAGTACGGACAGTGAAGATACGCAGTATTTT. Encoded protein: CAWSTDSEDTQYF.